One TCR beta chain is described in this entry. Its antigen is unidentified. Semi-nested PCR with Nested Universal Primer A followed constant-region reverse priming of full-length variable regions. One entry per CDR3 protein results from TCRdb running MiXCR on the 5' RACE reads. The sample carries about 6,000 distinct CDR3 sequences, roughly 59% recorded once. CD25-based Treg depletion was applied to purified naive CD4+ T cells. Trimming removed 2 bases from V and 2 bases from J; junction bases left unmatched: 17. Germline CDR1 is LNHDA and CDR2 is SQIVND (reference sequence). CDR3 length: 20 amino acids. Study results and caveats: Tumor Tregs overlapped most with tumor, then blood, naive CD4+ cells. The larger-cohort validation was restricted to a single TCR beta V-J rearrangement rather than whole repertoires.

This TCR derives from a female donor with breast cancer. V is TRBV19 and J is TRBJ2-1, with 8 bases lining up with TRBD1. Sequenced: naive CD4+ T cells sorted from blood. Subset: naive CD4+ T cells, CD4+CD45RA+CD25-. CDR3 sequence (DNA): TGTGCCAGTAGTATATCAAAAACGTTAGCCAGGGGGCCGCCCTACAATGAGCAGTTCTTC. It specifies CASSISKTLARGPPYNEQFF. Full variable domain (rest looked up from reference TRBV19 and TRBJ2-1): DGGITQSPKYLFRKEGQNVTLSCEQNLNHDAMYWYRQDPGQGLRLIYYSQIVNDFQKGDIAEGYSVSREKKESFPLTVTSAQKNPTAFYLCASSISKTLARGPPYNEQFFGPGTRLTVL.